Below, one T cell receptor (beta chain) is given with its context. Clones were read by immunoSEQ multiplex PCR, and TCRdb kept only the in-frame ones, dropping some. The table shows around 170,000 clones, with 90% occurring only once. This CDR3 is 13 amino acids long. Germline CDR1 is SEHNR and CDR2 is FQNEAQ (reference sequence). V was shortened by 3 bases and J by 5 bases, with 10 bases between the two germline ends. The data derive from a study of T cell responses to AZD1222 COVID-19 vaccine. The TCR was taken from an adult in good health. The sequences come from peripheral blood, collected on day 0 of AZD1222 vaccination. The chain links TRBV7-9 to TRBJ1-1, with a tentative D call TRBD1 (6 bases). The CDR3 DNA is TGTGCCAGCAGCTTCACTAGGGGGACTGAAGCTTTCTTT. This codes for CASSFTRGTEAFF. The variable domain in full, with the rest retrieved from reference TRBV7-9 and TRBJ1-1, is DTGVSQNPRHKITKRGQNVTFRCDPISEHNRLYWYRQTLGQGPEFLTYFQNEAQLEKSRLLSDRFSAERPKGSFSTLEIQRTEQGDSAMYLCASSFTRGTEAFFGQGTRLTVV.